This TCR beta chain was sequenced in a study of a mutant IDH1 vaccine in newly diagnosed glioma. As for the study in general: Treated patients had a mean age of about 40 years and a roughly 62% male, about 40% female split. Study results and limitations: Pseudoprogression apparently tracked independently of changes in top peripheral T cell clonotypes.

A note on this clone: Antigen: not known.

Looked up from germline, CDR1 is LNHDA and CDR2 is SQIVND (reference sequence). Trimming stripped 5 bases from V and 5 bases from J, with 16 bases between. The CDR3 contains 15 residues. Profiling relied on immunoSEQ multiplex PCR, and the TCRdb table lists in-frame clones only, not all of them. The sample lists around 18,000 clones; roughly 95% were seen once. Indicated time point: baseline, week 1 (first vaccination visit). Treatment described: pre-vaccination baseline after standard-of-care therapy. Each astrocytoma in the donors was new, WHO grade 3 or 4, IDH1-mutant and ATRX-lost. This clonotype was sampled from a woman aged 18-35 years with glioma. Some clones in this sample may be carry-over from other donors' samples. The genes are TRBV19 and TRBJ1-5; perhaps TRBD1 as D (6 bases). Specimen: peripheral blood mononuclear cells (PBMCs), collected from a glioma patient treated with radiotherapy, temozolomide or both. DNA of the CDR3: TGTGCCAGTAGTCCCCCCGGGACACGGCATCAGCCCCAGCATTTT. This gives the protein CASSPPGTRHQPQHF.